The 20 T cell receptor beta chains below all came from one sample that was sequenced in a study of technical replicates of blood from a few donors. The data were produced by immunoSEQ multiplex PCR, yet TCRdb's version contains in-frame clones alone and is incomplete. The top ten hold roughly 5.3% of the sample, which has some 64,000 clones, roughly 86% seen once. What was sequenced was PBMCs. The source of these receptors is a human donor in good health. Some clones in this sample may be carry-over from other donors' samples.

This clone has just a few counts. The chain recombines TRBV25-1 with TRBJ2-7, with TRBD1 matching over 9 bases. CDR1 MGHDK and CDR2 SYGVNS come from the germline V gene. The CDR3 extends over 14 amino acids. The V and J ends lost 4 bases and 7 bases, in that order; junction bases with no gene match: 8. CDR3 in DNA: TGTGCCAGCAGTGGGGACAGGGTCCTCGGGGAGCAGTACTTC. This encodes CASSGDRVLGEQYF.

This clone was detected only once. The rearrangement links TRBV7-9 to TRBJ2-5; 10 bases are a match to TRBD2. The CDR3 is 14 amino acids. The V and J ends lost 4 bases and 2 bases, in that order; junction bases with no gene match: 1. The germline V gene has CDR1 SEHNR and CDR2 FQNEAQ (reference sequence). The CDR3 sequence: CASSSAGGQETQYF. CDR3 sequence (DNA): TGTGCCAGCAGCTCAGCGGGAGGGCAAGAGACCCAGTACTTC.

V gene TRBV5-4 combines with J gene TRBJ1-5; TRBD1 matches at 8 bases. The germline V gene has CDR1 SGHNT and CDR2 YYREEE (reference sequence). V was pared by 4 bases and J by 6 bases, with 6 bases of the junction left unmatched. The CDR3 sequence is 14 residues long. CDR3: CASSLQGAGQPQHF. The CDR3 DNA is TGTGCCAGCAGCCTGCAGGGGGCCGGTCAGCCCCAGCATTTT.

The rearrangement joins TRBV5-1 to TRBJ2-1, with 8 bases that match TRBD2. CDR1 is SGHRS and CDR2 is YFSETQ in the germline V gene. V shed 3 bases, J shed 2 bases, and the junction held 7 bases outside the gene matches. CDR3 length: 16 amino acids. The CDR3 nucleotides read TGCGCCAGCAGCTCGACAAGCGGGAGCACCTACAATGAGCAGTTCTTC. Translating it yields CASSSTSGSTYNEQFF.

This rearrangement joins TRBV5-1 to TRBJ2-2; 8 positions agree with TRBD1. The CDR3 has 15 amino acids. Losses at the gene ends were 4 bases for V and 2 bases for J; bases not matched to a gene: 4. Looked up from germline, CDR1 is SGHRS and CDR2 is YFSETQ. DNA of the CDR3: TGCGCCAGCAGCAACGGACAGGGAAACACCGGGGAGCTGTTTTTT. As protein: CASSNGQGNTGELFF.

The chain carries TRBV7-9 and TRBJ1-2; 7 bases fit TRBD1. The trim removed 5 bases at V and 2 bases at J, leaving 5 bases unmatched. CDR1 and CDR2 (germline): SEHNR, FQNEAQ (reference sequence). This CDR3 has 14 residues. DNA for the CDR3: TGTGCCAGCAGCCGACAGGGTTCGAACTATGGCTACACCTTC. This sequence encodes CASSRQGSNYGYTF.

The gene calls are TRBV7-9 and TRBJ2-5; 7 bases agree with TRBD1. Germline V gene sequence: CDR1 SEHNR, CDR2 FQNEAQ (reference sequence). After removal of 0 bases from V and 2 bases from J, the junction contained 9 bases not matched to a gene. The CDR3 runs to 17 residues. Here the CDR3 reads CASSLAWNRGPQETQYF. The CDR3 DNA reads TGTGCCAGCAGCTTAGCGTGGAACAGGGGACCTCAAGAGACCCAGTACTTC.

The rearrangement uses TRBV4-2 and TRBJ2-1; 9 nucleotides align to TRBD2. This CDR3 region has 16 residues. Losses at the gene ends were 3 bases for V and 6 bases for J; bases not matched to a gene: 9. CDR1 and CDR2 (germline): LGHNA, YNFKEQ. This CDR3 reads CASSHPSGAEPNEQFF. The CDR3 coding sequence is TGTGCCAGCAGCCACCCTAGCGGGGCCGAACCCAATGAGCAGTTCTTC.

The CDR3 region is CASRTSGNSNQPQHF. CDR3 nucleotide sequence: TGTGCCAGCCGAACTAGCGGGAATAGCAATCAGCCCCAGCATTTT. This chain links TRBV19 with TRBJ1-5; D unclear. CDR1 LNHDA and CDR2 SQIVND come from the germline V gene (reference sequence). Trimming cost V 9 bases and J 0 bases, with 15 bases left between them. The CDR3 has 15 amino acids.

V and J are TRBV5-8 and TRBJ1-6; D gene ambiguous. The CDR3 extends over 15 amino acids. V lost 0 bases, J lost 9 bases, and 13 bases lay in between. Germline loops: CDR1 SGHTS, CDR2 YDEGEE. CDR3 amino acids: CASSLGEYVGSPLHF. The CDR3 DNA reads as TGTGCCAGCAGCTTGGGAGAGTACGTTGGTTCACCCCTCCACTTT.

The CDR3 spells CASSSYRGRIYGYTF. CDR3 bases: TGTGCCAGCAGCTCGTACAGGGGGCGCATCTATGGCTACACCTTC. The chain couples TRBV13 to TRBJ1-2; 9 bases are a match to TRBD1. The germline V gene has CDR1 PRHDT and CDR2 FYEKMQ (reference sequence). Germline trimming cut 4 bases from V and 4 bases from J; bases unmatched to any gene: 7. The length of the CDR3 is 15 residues.

This chain joins TRBV30 and TRBJ1-1, with a weak D call TRBD1 (5 bases). The germline CDR1 and CDR2 sequences are GTSNPN and SVGIG (reference sequence). CDR3 length equals 13 residues. V lost 6 bases and J lost 6, with 17 bases in between. CDR3 sequence (DNA): TGTGCCTGCCTGGGGGGGGAGCGGGCTGAAGCTTTCTTT. Translated, it gives CACLGGERAEAFF.

The gene calls are TRBV18 and TRBJ2-5, with 10 bases that match TRBD2. Losses at the gene ends were 3 bases for V and 7 bases for J; bases not matched to a gene: 5. The CDR3 is 14 amino acids. The germline V gene has CDR1 KGHSH and CDR2 LQKENI. The CDR3 spells CASSPASGSGTQYF. The CDR3 DNA reads TGTGCCAGCTCACCGGCTAGCGGGAGTGGGACCCAGTACTTC.

This clone showed up just once. This chain connects TRBV27 to TRBJ2-7, with a tentative D call TRBD2 (6 bases). Germline V gives CDR1 MNHEY, CDR2 SMNVEV (reference sequence). The germline V and J ends were trimmed by 6 bases and 5 bases, with 20 bases remaining between them. The CDR3 totals 15 residues. CDR3 protein: CASRGGIVAPHEQYF. The CDR3 region has the DNA TGTGCCAGCAGGGGGGGAATAGTGGCGCCCCACGAGCAGTACTTC.

CDR3 bases: TGCACCAGCAGCCAAGACCCTCAGGGGGATCAGCCCCAGCATTTT. This translates into CTSSQDPQGDQPQHF. This sequence joins TRBV1 and TRBJ1-5; the table gives TRBD1 as D, unverified against the DNA. TRBV1 is marked as a pseudogene. CDR3 length: 15 residues.

V is TRBV19 and J is TRBJ2-1; perhaps TRBD2 as D (6 bases). Per the germline V gene, CDR1 is LNHDA and CDR2 is SQIVND (reference sequence). The CDR3 totals 14 residues. Trimming stripped 3 bases from V and 8 bases from J, with 14 bases between. In nucleotides, the CDR3 is TGTGCCAGTAGTATGTCGTCGGGAGTCTATGAGCAGTTCTTC. This translates into CASSMSSGVYEQFF.

V usage is TRBV27 and J usage is TRBJ2-5; D not certain. Germline-derived CDR1 and CDR2 are MNHEY and SMNVEV (reference sequence). Deletions cut 7 bases from V and 5 bases from J, with 11 bases between. The CDR3 has 12 amino acids. The CDR3 protein is CASTDSLETQYF. CDR3 DNA: TGTGCCAGCACCGATAGCCTCGAGACCCAGTACTTC.

The chain carries TRBV5-1 and TRBJ2-7; 9 positions agree with TRBD1. Germline V CDR1 and CDR2: SGHRS, YFSETQ. The CDR3 length is 14 residues. Unmatched junction bases numbered 5, after V lost 4 bases and J lost 3 bases. Here the CDR3 reads CASSTTGGYYEQYF. The CDR3 bases are TGCGCCAGCAGCACGACAGGGGGGTACTACGAGCAGTACTTC.

This clone was seen just once. The chain recombines TRBV6-4 with TRBJ2-1; 10 bases align to TRBD2. The CDR3 runs 15 residues. Germline V gene sequence: CDR1 MRHNA, CDR2 SNTAGT. With 4 bases clipped from V and 2 bases from J, the junction kept 2 bases outside the gene matches. The CDR3 coding sequence is TGTGCCAGCAGTGCCCTAGCGGGAGCCTACAATGAGCAGTTCTTC. It yields the protein CASSALAGAYNEQFF.

This clone has more than one count but fewer than ten. J is TRBJ2-4 and V is TRBV19; D may be TRBD1 (6 bases). The CDR3 spans 12 residues. CDR1 and CDR2 (germline): LNHDA, SQIVND (reference sequence). The V end was cut by 11 bases, the J end by 10 bases, with 18 bases between. This chain's CDR3 is CASYEGQGIQYF. In DNA, the CDR3 is TGTGCCTCTTATGAGGGACAAGGAATTCAGTACTTC. The full variable domain, completed using reference TRBV19 and TRBJ2-4, is DGGITQSPKYLFRKEGQNVTLSCEQNLNHDAMYWYRQDPGQGLRLIYYSQIVNDFQKGDIAEGYSVSREKKESFPLTVTSAQKNPTAFYLCASYEGQGIQYFGAGTRLSVL.